This is a list of T cell receptor beta chains from one sample in a study of lymphopenia after photon versus proton radiotherapy. Libraries were prepared by immunoSEQ multiplex PCR; TCRdb keeps only in-frame clonotypes and omits some of them. The table has tens of thousands of clones, around 88% seen once. This material consisted of peripheral blood, taken from a patient treated with photon-based radiotherapy. The receptors shown here come from a man aged 40-49 years with gastric cancer. Each CDR3 is given with its conserved first and last residue. Fields, in order: clone size, J gene, V gene, D gene, CDR3 DNA, CDR3 protein. A D gene is named only where the DNA matches it firmly. Not all rows give a size; the values are once, few, many and, for expanded clones, a class.

clone size: -
J gene: TRBJ1-2
V gene: TRBV7-9
D gene: TRBD1
CDR3 DNA: TGTGCCAGCAGCTTCTGGGGCAGGGGGCACCCTAACTATGGCTACACCTTC
CDR3 protein: CASSFWGRGHPNYGYTF

clone size: -
J gene: TRBJ2-2
V gene: TRBV6-1
D gene: TRBD2
CDR3 DNA: TGTGCCAGCACAACTAGCGGGGGATTACCCGGGGAGCTGTTTTTT
CDR3 protein: CASTTSGGLPGELFF

clone size: -
J gene: TRBJ2-7
V gene: TRBV10-3
D gene: TRBD1
CDR3 DNA: TGTGCCATCAGTGAGTCGGGGGACAGCGCCTCTAGAAAGTACTTC
CDR3 protein: CAISESGDSASRKYF

clone size: -
J gene: TRBJ2-2
V gene: TRBV9
D gene: TRBD2
CDR3 DNA: TGTGCCAGCAGAGCTAGCGGGGGAACGACCGGGGAGCTGTTTTTT
CDR3 protein: CASRASGGTTGELFF

clone size: -
J gene: TRBJ1-2
V gene: TRBV19
D gene: -
CDR3 DNA: TGTGCCAGTAGGCGTACAGGGCACTATGGCTACACCTTC
CDR3 protein: CASRRTGHYGYTF

clone size: -
J gene: TRBJ2-3
V gene: TRBV20-1
D gene: -
CDR3 DNA: TGCAGTGCTGCAACATCAGATACGCAGTATTTT
CDR3 protein: CSAATSDTQYF

clone size: -
J gene: TRBJ1-4
V gene: TRBV7-2
D gene: -
CDR3 DNA: TGTGCCAGCAGCTTAGTTGGTGAAAAACTGTTTTTT
CDR3 protein: CASSLVGEKLFF

clone size: once
J gene: TRBJ2-5
V gene: TRBV7-8
D gene: TRBD1
CDR3 DNA: TGTGCCAGCAGCCCCCCGGGGACAGTTAGTAGGGAGACCCAGTACTTC
CDR3 protein: CASSPPGTVSRETQYF

clone size: -
J gene: TRBJ2-7
V gene: TRBV18
D gene: -
CDR3 DNA: TGTGCCAGCTCACGGAGCGGGACAGGAGTCCTTAAGGGTAAAGACTACGAGCAGTACTTC
CDR3 protein: CASSRSGTGVLKGKDYEQYF

clone size: -
J gene: TRBJ2-7
V gene: TRBV7-6
D gene: -
CDR3 DNA: TGTGCCAGCAGCTTAGGCGGCTTCTACGAGCAGTACTTC
CDR3 protein: CASSLGGFYEQYF

clone size: -
J gene: TRBJ2-5
V gene: TRBV5-1
D gene: TRBD2
CDR3 DNA: TGCGCCAGCAGCCGTAGCGGGTACCAAGAGACCCAGTACTTC
CDR3 protein: CASSRSGYQETQYF

clone size: -
J gene: TRBJ2-1
V gene: TRBV6-5
D gene: -
CDR3 DNA: TGTGCCAGCAGTTCACGGGGGATCTCCTACAATGAGCAGTTCTTC
CDR3 protein: CASSSRGISYNEQFF

clone size: -
J gene: TRBJ2-7
V gene: TRBV11-2
D gene: -
CDR3 DNA: TGTGCCAGCAGCCCGAAAAACATCTACGAGCAGTACTTC
CDR3 protein: CASSPKNIYEQYF

clone size: -
J gene: TRBJ1-5
V gene: TRBV30
D gene: -
CDR3 DNA: TGTGCCTGGAGTGTAAGCGGGGGGCCCAATCAGCCCCAGCATTTT
CDR3 protein: CAWSVSGGPNQPQHF

clone size: -
J gene: TRBJ2-5
V gene: TRBV11-2
D gene: -
CDR3 DNA: TGTGCCAGCAGCTTATGGGGAACCCAGTACTTC
CDR3 protein: CASSLWGTQYF

clone size: -
J gene: TRBJ2-3
V gene: TRBV7-3
D gene: -
CDR3 DNA: TGTGCCAGCAGCTCCCCACCGCCGGGACACCACACAGATACGCAGTATTTT
CDR3 protein: CASSSPPPGHHTDTQYF

clone size: -
J gene: TRBJ2-1
V gene: TRBV7-2
D gene: -
CDR3 DNA: TGTGCCAGCAGCCTACGAACTGACAGATACAATGAGCAGTTCTTC
CDR3 protein: CASSLRTDRYNEQFF

clone size: few
J gene: TRBJ1-1
V gene: TRBV7-9
D gene: -
CDR3 DNA: TGTGCCAGCAGCTTTGGGCCCAACACTGAAGCTTTCTTT
CDR3 protein: CASSFGPNTEAFF

clone size: -
J gene: TRBJ1-6
V gene: TRBV27
D gene: -
CDR3 DNA: TGTGCCAGCAGTTCCCTCGGACAGCTAAGCTCCTATAATTCACCCCTCCACTTT
CDR3 protein: CASSSLGQLSSYNSPLHF

clone size: -
J gene: TRBJ2-5
V gene: TRBV9
D gene: -
CDR3 DNA: TGTGCCAGCAGCGTAGAAGGCGGCCAAGAGACCCAGTACTTC
CDR3 protein: CASSVEGGQETQYF

clone size: -
J gene: TRBJ1-5
V gene: TRBV12-5
D gene: TRBD1
CDR3 DNA: TGTGCTAGTGGTTGGGGACAGAATCAGCCCCAGCATTTT
CDR3 protein: CASGWGQNQPQHF

clone size: -
J gene: TRBJ2-3
V gene: TRBV19
D gene: -
CDR3 DNA: TGTGCCAGTAGTACCACAGATACGCAGTATTTT
CDR3 protein: CASSTTDTQYF

clone size: -
J gene: TRBJ1-2
V gene: TRBV7-2
D gene: TRBD1
CDR3 DNA: TGTGCCAGCAGTCCCGAGGGGGCGTTGGGTGGCTACACCTTC
CDR3 protein: CASSPEGALGGYTF

clone size: -
J gene: TRBJ2-5
V gene: TRBV15
D gene: TRBD1
CDR3 DNA: TGTGCCACCAGCCGGGACAGGGAAGAGACCCAGTACTTC
CDR3 protein: CATSRDREETQYF

clone size: -
J gene: TRBJ2-1
V gene: TRBV30
D gene: TRBD2
CDR3 DNA: TGTGCCTGGAGTACCGGGACTAGCGGGGGGACTGAGCAGTTCTTC
CDR3 protein: CAWSTGTSGGTEQFF

clone size: -
J gene: TRBJ1-4
V gene: TRBV5-4
D gene: -
CDR3 DNA: TGTGCCAGCAGCGCGGGGACGGCTTTGGAAAAACTGTTTTTT
CDR3 protein: CASSAGTALEKLFF

clone size: once
J gene: TRBJ1-2
V gene: TRBV5-1
D gene: -
CDR3 DNA: TGCGCCAGCAGCCCGGAAGGGGATGACTACACCTTC
CDR3 protein: CASSPEGDDYTF

clone size: -
J gene: TRBJ1-5
V gene: TRBV6-5
D gene: -
CDR3 DNA: TGTGCCAGCAGCGGACGTTATAGCAATCAGCCCCAGCATTTT
CDR3 protein: CASSGRYSNQPQHF

clone size: medium-sized
J gene: TRBJ2-7
V gene: TRBV27
D gene: TRBD2
CDR3 DNA: TGTGCCAGCAGTTTAAGCGGGGGGGCGGGTGGCGAGCAGTACTTC
CDR3 protein: CASSLSGGAGGEQYF

clone size: -
J gene: TRBJ1-2
V gene: TRBV29-1
D gene: TRBD1
CDR3 DNA: TGCAGCGCTGCAGGGGGCGAAGGGTATGGCTACACCTTC
CDR3 protein: CSAAGGEGYGYTF

clone size: few
J gene: TRBJ1-1
V gene: TRBV9
D gene: -
CDR3 DNA: TGTGCCAGCAGCCTAAATACGAACACTGAAGCTTTCTTT
CDR3 protein: CASSLNTNTEAFF

clone size: -
J gene: TRBJ1-2
V gene: TRBV7-9
D gene: -
CDR3 DNA: TGTGCCAGCAGCCAAACCGGCGATGGCTACACCTTC
CDR3 protein: CASSQTGDGYTF

clone size: -
J gene: TRBJ2-5
V gene: TRBV12-5
D gene: -
CDR3 DNA: TGTGCTAGTGGTCTTGACACTGAAGAGACCCAGTACTTC
CDR3 protein: CASGLDTEETQYF

clone size: once
J gene: TRBJ2-1
V gene: TRBV11-3
D gene: -
CDR3 DNA: TGTGCCAGCAGCTTGAACAGGGCCAATGAGCAGTTCTTC
CDR3 protein: CASSLNRANEQFF

clone size: few
J gene: TRBJ1-6
V gene: TRBV2
D gene: -
CDR3 DNA: TGTGCCAGCAGTGCCGCCAGCTCCTATAATTCACCCCTCCACTTT
CDR3 protein: CASSAASSYNSPLHF

clone size: -
J gene: TRBJ1-5
V gene: TRBV27
D gene: -
CDR3 DNA: TGTGCCAGCAGTTTAATGGGGGTTAGCAATCAGCCCCAGCATTTT
CDR3 protein: CASSLMGVSNQPQHF

clone size: -
J gene: TRBJ1-5
V gene: TRBV12-5
D gene: TRBD1
CDR3 DNA: TGTGCTAGTGGTCTCACAGGGGACAGGCAGCCCCAGCATTTT
CDR3 protein: CASGLTGDRQPQHF

clone size: -
J gene: TRBJ2-1
V gene: TRBV29-1
D gene: TRBD1
CDR3 DNA: TGCAGCGTGCGGACAGGGGGGTATGAGCAGTTCTTC
CDR3 protein: CSVRTGGYEQFF

clone size: -
J gene: TRBJ1-4
V gene: TRBV4-1
D gene: -
CDR3 DNA: TGCGCCAGCAGCCAAGATATGGGTTCTAATGAAAAACTGTTTTTT
CDR3 protein: CASSQDMGSNEKLFF

clone size: -
J gene: TRBJ2-1
V gene: TRBV4-3
D gene: TRBD2
CDR3 DNA: TGCGCCAGCAGCCAAGATGAGCGGGGGGACTACAATGAGCAGTTCTTC
CDR3 protein: CASSQDERGDYNEQFF

clone size: few
J gene: TRBJ2-7
V gene: TRBV18
D gene: TRBD1
CDR3 DNA: TGTGCCAGCTCCCAGACAGGGGACGGTGCGGCTAACGAGCAGTACTTC
CDR3 protein: CASSQTGDGAANEQYF

clone size: -
J gene: TRBJ2-7
V gene: TRBV7-2
D gene: -
CDR3 DNA: TGTGCCAGCACCTCGGACGTCCGTATCTACGAGCAGTACTTC
CDR3 protein: CASTSDVRIYEQYF

clone size: -
J gene: TRBJ1-5
V gene: TRBV7-3
D gene: -
CDR3 DNA: TGTGCCAGCAGCACCAACAAGGATCAGCCCCAGCATTTT
CDR3 protein: CASSTNKDQPQHF

clone size: -
J gene: TRBJ1-5
V gene: TRBV5-8
D gene: -
CDR3 DNA: TGTGCCAGCAGCCCAGGTTGGGGGGTCGGGAGCAATCAGCCCCAGCATTTT
CDR3 protein: CASSPGWGVGSNQPQHF

clone size: -
J gene: TRBJ2-6
V gene: TRBV5-6
D gene: -
CDR3 DNA: TGTGCCAGCAGCTTAAAGGGGTACGGGGCCAACGTCCTGACTTTC
CDR3 protein: CASSLKGYGANVLTF

clone size: -
J gene: TRBJ1-2
V gene: TRBV6-5
D gene: -
CDR3 DNA: TGTGCCAGCCGGGACACGAACTATGGCTACACCTTC
CDR3 protein: CASRDTNYGYTF

clone size: -
J gene: TRBJ1-5
V gene: TRBV4-3
D gene: TRBD1
CDR3 DNA: TGCGCCAGCAGCCAAGATGGGACAGGTAGTTCGCCCCAGCATTTT
CDR3 protein: CASSQDGTGSSPQHF

clone size: -
J gene: TRBJ1-1
V gene: TRBV7-2
D gene: -
CDR3 DNA: TGTGCCAGCAGCTCAGGGCGGGGAATGAACACTGAAGCTTTCTTT
CDR3 protein: CASSSGRGMNTEAFF

clone size: few
J gene: TRBJ1-5
V gene: TRBV5-8
D gene: -
CDR3 DNA: TGTGCCAGCAGCCGGGGACTGGTTAGCAATCAGCCCCAGCATTTT
CDR3 protein: CASSRGLVSNQPQHF

clone size: -
J gene: TRBJ1-1
V gene: TRBV4-2
D gene: TRBD1
CDR3 DNA: TGTGCCAGCAGCCCGGGACAGCCTAACACTGAAGCTTTCTTT
CDR3 protein: CASSPGQPNTEAFF

clone size: -
J gene: TRBJ2-7
V gene: TRBV2
D gene: -
CDR3 DNA: TGTGCCAGCAGTGATCGTGGTCGGGACACCATCTACGAGCAGTACTTC
CDR3 protein: CASSDRGRDTIYEQYF

clone size: -
J gene: TRBJ1-3
V gene: TRBV11-3
D gene: TRBD1
CDR3 DNA: TGTGCCAGCAGCTCAGACAGGGAACTAGTTGGAAACACCATATATTTT
CDR3 protein: CASSSDRELVGNTIYF

clone size: -
J gene: TRBJ1-3
V gene: TRBV7-2
D gene: -
CDR3 DNA: TGTGCCAGCAGCTCAAGTTGGGGGCAATCTGGAAACACCATATATTTT
CDR3 protein: CASSSSWGQSGNTIYF

clone size: -
J gene: TRBJ2-3
V gene: TRBV5-1
D gene: TRBD1
CDR3 DNA: TGCGCCAGCAGCTTGGGCGAACAGGGGGCACGGGATACGCAGTATTTT
CDR3 protein: CASSLGEQGARDTQYF

clone size: -
J gene: TRBJ1-1
V gene: TRBV6-5
D gene: -
CDR3 DNA: TGTGCCAGCAGCCCCCTCGCGAACACTGAAGCTTTCTTT
CDR3 protein: CASSPLANTEAFF